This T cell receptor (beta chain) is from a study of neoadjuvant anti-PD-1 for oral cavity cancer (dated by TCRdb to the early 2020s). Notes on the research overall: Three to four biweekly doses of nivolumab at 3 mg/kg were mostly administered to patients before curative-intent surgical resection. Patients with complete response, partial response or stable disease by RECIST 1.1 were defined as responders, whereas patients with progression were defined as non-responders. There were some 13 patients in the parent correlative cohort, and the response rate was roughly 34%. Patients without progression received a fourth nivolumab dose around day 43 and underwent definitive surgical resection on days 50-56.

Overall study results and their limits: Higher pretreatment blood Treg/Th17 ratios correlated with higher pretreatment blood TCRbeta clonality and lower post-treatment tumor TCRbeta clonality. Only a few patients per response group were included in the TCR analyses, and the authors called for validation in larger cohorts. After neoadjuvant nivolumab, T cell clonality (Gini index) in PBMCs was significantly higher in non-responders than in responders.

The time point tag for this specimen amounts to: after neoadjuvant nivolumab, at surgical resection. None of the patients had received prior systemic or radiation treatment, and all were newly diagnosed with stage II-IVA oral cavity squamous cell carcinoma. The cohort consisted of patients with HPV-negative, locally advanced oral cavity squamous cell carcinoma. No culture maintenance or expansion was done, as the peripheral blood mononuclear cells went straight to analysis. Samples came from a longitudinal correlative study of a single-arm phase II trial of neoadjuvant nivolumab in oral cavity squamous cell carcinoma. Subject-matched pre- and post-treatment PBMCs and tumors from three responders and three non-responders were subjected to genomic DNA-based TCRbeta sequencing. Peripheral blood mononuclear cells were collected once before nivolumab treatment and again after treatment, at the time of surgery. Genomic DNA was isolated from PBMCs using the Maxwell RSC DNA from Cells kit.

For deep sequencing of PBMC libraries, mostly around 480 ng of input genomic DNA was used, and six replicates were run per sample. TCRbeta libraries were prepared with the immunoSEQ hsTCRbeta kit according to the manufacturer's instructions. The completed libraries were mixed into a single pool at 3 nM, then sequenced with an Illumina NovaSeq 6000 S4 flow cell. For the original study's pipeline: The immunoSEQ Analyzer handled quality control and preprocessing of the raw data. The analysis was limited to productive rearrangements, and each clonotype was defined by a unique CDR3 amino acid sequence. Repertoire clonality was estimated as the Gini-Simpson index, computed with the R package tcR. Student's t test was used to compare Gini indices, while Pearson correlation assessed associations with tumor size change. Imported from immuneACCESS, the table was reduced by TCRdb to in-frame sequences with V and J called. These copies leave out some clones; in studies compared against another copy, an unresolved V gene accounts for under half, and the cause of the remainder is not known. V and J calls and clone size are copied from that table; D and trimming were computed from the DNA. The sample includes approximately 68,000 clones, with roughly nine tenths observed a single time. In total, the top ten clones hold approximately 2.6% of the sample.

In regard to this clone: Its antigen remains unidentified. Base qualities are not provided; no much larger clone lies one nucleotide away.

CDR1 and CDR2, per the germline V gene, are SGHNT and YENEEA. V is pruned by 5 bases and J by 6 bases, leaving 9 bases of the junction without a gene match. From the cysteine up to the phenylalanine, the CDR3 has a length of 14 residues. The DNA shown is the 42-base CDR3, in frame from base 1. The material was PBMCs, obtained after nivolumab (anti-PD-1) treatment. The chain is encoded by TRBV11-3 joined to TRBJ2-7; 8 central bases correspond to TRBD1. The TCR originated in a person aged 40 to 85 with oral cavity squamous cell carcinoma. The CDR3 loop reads CASSTSGQGTEQYF. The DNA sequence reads TGTGCCAGCAGCACCTCCGGACAGGGTACCGAGCAGTACTTC.